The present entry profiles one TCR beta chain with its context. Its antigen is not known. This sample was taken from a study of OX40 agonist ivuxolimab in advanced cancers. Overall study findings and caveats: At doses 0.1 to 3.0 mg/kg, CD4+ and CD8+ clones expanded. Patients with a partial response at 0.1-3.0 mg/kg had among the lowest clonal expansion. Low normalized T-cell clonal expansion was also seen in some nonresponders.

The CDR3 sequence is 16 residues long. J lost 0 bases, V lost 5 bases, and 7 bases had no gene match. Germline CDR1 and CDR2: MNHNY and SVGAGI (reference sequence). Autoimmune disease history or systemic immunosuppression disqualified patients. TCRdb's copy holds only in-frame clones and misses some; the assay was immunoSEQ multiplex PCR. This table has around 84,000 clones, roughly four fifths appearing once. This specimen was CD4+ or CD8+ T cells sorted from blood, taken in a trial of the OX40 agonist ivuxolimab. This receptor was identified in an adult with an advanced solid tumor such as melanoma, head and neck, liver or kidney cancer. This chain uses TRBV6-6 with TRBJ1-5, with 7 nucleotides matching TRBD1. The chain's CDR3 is CASSPRGQISNQPQHF. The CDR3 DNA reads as TGTGCCAGCAGTCCCCGGGGACAGATTAGCAATCAGCCCCAGCATTTT.